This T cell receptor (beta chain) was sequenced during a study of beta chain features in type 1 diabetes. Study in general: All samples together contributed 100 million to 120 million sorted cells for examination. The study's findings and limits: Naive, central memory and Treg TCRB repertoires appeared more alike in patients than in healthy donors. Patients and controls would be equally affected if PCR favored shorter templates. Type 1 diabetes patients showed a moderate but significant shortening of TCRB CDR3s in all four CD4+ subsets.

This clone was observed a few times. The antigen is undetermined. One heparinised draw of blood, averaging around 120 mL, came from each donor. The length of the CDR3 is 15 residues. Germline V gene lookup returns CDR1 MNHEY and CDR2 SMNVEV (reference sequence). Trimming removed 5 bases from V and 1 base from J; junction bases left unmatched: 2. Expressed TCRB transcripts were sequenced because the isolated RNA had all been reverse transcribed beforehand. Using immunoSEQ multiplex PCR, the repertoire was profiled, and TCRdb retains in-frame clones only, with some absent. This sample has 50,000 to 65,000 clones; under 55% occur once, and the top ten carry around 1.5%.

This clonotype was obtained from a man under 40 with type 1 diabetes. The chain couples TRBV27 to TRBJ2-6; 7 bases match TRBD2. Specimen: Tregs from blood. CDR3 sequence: CASSTGGSGANVLTF. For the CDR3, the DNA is TGTGCCAGCAGTACGGGGGGATCTGGGGCCAACGTCCTGACTTTC.